This TCR beta chain appears in the sequencing data of a study of chemoradiotherapy in HPV16-positive cancers. For the study at large: Functional T-cell assays on a couple of HPV16-positive patients' cells defined candidate HPV-specific clones and common TCR motifs.

Generated by immunoSEQ multiplex PCR, the TCRdb table keeps only in-frame clones and is missing some. The sample lists about 6,100 clones; roughly two thirds were seen once. Findings and limits, study-wide: Non-HPV-specific T cells did not expand in tumors during treatment, whereas candidate HPV-specific clones and E7-related motifs did. Only two HPV16-positive patients supplied the functional HPV-specificity definition.

Germline CDR1 reads SQVTM; CDR2 reads ANQGSEA. This CDR3 spans 14 amino acids. V lost 6 bases to trimming and J lost 4 bases; unmatched junction nucleotides: 10. This clone was seen only once. Its antigen is unknown. This sequence joins TRBV29-1 and TRBJ2-5, with 8 bases fitting TRBD1. The sample was tumor tissue, taken from a patient who underwent chemoradiotherapy. This TCR came from a human donor with HPV-associated anogenital cancer. The CDR3 loop is CSVHRGQGAETQYF. The CDR3 coding sequence is TGCAGCGTACACCGTGGACAGGGTGCAGAGACCCAGTACTTC.